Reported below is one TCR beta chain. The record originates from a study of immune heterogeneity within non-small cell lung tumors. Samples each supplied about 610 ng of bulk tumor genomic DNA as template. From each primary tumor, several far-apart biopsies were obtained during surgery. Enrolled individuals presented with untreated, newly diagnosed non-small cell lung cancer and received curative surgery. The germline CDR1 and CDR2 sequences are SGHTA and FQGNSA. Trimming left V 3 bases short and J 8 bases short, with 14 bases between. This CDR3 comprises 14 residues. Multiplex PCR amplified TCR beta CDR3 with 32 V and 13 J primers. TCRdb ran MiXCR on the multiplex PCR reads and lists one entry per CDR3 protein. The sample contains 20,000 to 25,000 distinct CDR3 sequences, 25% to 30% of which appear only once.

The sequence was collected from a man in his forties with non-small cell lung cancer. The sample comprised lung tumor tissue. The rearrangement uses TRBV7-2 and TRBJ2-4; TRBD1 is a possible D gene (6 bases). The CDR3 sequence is CASSFSDRGHIQYF. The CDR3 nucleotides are TGTGCCAGCAGCTTTTCGGACAGAGGGCACATTCAGTACTTC.